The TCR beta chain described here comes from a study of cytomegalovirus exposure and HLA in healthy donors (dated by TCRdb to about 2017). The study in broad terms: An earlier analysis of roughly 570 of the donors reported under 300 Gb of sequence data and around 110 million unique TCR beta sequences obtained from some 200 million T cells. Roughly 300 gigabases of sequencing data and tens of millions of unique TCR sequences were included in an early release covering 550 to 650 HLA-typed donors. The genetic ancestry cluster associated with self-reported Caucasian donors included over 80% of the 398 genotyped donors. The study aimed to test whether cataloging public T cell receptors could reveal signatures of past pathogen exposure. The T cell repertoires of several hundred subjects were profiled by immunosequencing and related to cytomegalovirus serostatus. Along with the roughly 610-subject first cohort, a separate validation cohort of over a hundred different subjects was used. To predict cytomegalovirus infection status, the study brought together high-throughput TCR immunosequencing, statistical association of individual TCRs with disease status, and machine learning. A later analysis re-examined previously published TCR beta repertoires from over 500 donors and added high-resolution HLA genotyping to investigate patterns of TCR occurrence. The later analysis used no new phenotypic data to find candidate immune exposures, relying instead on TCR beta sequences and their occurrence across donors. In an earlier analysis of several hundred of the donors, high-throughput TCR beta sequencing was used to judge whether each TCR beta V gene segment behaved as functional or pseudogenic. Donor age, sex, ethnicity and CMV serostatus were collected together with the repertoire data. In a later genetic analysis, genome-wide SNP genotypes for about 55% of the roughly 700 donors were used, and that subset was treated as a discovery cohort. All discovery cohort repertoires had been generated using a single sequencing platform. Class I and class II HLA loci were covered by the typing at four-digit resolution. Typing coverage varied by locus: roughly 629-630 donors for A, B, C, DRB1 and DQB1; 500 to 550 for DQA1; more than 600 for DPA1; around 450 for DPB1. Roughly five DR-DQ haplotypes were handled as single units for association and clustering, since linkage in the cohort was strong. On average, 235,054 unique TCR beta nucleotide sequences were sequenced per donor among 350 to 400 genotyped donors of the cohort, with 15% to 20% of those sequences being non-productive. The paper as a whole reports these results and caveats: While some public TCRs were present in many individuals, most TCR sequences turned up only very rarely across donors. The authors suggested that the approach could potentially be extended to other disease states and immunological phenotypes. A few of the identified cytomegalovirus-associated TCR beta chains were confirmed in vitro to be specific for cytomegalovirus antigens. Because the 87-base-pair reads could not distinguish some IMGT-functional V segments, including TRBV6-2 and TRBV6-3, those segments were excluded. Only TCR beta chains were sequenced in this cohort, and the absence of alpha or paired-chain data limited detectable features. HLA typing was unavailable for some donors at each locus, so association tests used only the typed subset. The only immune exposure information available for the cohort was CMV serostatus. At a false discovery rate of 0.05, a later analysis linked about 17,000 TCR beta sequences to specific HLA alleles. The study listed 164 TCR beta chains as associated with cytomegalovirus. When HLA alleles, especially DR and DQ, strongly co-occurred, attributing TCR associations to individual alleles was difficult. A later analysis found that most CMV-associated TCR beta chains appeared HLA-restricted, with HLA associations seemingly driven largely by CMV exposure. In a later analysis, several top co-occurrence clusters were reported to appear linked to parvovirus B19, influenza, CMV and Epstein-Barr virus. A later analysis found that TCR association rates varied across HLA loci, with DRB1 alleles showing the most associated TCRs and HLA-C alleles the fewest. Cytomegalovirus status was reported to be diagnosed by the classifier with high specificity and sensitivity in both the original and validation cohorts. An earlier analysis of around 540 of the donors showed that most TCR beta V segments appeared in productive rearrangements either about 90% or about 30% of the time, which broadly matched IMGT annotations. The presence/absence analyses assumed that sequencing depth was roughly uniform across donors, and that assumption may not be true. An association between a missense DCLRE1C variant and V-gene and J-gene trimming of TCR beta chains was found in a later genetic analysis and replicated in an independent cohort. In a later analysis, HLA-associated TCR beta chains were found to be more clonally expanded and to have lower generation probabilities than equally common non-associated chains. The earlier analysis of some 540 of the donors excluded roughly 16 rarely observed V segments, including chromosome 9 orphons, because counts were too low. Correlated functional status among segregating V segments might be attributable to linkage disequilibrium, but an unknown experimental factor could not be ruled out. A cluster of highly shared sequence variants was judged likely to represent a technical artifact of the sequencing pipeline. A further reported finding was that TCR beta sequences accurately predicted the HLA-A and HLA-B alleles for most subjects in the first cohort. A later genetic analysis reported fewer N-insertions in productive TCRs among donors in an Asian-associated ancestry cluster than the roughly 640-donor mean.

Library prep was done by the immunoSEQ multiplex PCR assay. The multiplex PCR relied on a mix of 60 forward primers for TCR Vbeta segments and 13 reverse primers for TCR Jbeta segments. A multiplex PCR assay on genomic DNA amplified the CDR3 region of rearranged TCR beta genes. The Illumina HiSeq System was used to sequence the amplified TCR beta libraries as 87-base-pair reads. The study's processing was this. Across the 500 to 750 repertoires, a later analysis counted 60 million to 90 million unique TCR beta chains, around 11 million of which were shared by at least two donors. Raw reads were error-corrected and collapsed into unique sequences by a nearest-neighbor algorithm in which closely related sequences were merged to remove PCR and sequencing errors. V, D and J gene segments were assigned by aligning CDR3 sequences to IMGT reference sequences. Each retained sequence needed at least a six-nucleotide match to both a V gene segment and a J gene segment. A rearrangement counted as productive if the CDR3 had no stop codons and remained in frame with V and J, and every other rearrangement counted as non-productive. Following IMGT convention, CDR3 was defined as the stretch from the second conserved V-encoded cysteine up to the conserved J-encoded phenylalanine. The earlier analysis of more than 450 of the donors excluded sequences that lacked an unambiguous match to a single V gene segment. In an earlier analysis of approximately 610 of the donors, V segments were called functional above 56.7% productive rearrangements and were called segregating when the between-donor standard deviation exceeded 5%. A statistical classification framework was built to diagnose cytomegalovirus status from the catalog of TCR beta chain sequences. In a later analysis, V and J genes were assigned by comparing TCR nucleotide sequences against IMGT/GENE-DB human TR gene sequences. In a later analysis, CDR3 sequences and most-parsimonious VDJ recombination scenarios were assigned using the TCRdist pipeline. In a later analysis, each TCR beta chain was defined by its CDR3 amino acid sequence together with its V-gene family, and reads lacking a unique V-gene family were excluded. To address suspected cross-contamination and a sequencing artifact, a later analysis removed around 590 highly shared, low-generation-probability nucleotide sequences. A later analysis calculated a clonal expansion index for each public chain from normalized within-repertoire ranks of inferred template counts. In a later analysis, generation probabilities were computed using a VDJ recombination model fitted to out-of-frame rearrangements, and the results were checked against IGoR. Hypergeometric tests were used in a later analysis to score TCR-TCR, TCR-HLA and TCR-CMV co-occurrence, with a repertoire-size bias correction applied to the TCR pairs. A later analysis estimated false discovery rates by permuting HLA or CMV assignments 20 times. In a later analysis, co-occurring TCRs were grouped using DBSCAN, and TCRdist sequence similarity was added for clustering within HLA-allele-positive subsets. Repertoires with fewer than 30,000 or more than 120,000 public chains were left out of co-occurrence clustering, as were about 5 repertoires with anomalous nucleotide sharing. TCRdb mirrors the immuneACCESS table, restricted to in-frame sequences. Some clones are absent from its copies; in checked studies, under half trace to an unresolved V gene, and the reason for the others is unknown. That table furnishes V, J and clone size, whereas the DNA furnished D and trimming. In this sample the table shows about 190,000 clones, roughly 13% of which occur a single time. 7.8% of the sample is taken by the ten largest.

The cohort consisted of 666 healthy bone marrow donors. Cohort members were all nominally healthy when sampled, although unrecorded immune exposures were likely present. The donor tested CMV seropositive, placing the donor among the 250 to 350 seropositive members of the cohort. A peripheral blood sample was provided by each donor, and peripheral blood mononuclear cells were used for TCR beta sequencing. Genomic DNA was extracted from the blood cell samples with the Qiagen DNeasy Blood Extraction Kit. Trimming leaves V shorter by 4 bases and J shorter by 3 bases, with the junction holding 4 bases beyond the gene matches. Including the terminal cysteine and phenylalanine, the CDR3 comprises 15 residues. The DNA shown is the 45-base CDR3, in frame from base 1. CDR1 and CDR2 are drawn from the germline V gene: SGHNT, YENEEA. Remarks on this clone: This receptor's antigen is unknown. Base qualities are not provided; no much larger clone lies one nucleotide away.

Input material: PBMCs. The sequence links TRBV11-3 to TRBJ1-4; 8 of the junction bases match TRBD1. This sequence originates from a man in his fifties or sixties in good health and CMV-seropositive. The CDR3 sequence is CASSSMTGANEKLFF. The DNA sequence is TGTGCCAGCAGCTCGATGACAGGGGCTAATGAAAAACTGTTTTTT.